This is a list of T cell receptor beta chains from one sample in a study of human T cells and chemical hapten exposure. TCRdb ran MiXCR on the RACE reads and lists one entry per CDR3 protein. The sample lists about 300,000 distinct CDR3 sequences; around 5.5% were seen once. Sequenced material: whole blood, taken in connection with sensitization to the hapten diphenylcyclopropenone (DPC). All receptors derive from a woman between 18 and 30 years old with alopecia areata. Some clones in this sample may be carry-over from other donors' samples. Both conserved end residues are trimmed from each CDR3. Where a row states a size, it is once, few, many or the class of an expanded clone; other rows omit it.

V gene | clone size | CDR3 protein
TRBV15 | few | ATSRALDTQY
TRBV7-2 | few | ASSLGGPLPQH
TRBV15 | many | ATSRKGTGVNEQY
TRBV2 | few | ASSKGGQVAGQPQH
TRBV18 | many | ASSPLGPGTNTEAF
TRBV20-1 | . | SAPRQGSYEQY
TRBV3-1 | many | ASSQDPRVAKNIQY
TRBV9 | many | ASSVVSGELF
TRBV6-5 | few | ASYPGTGAGDTQY
TRBV5-1 | many | ASSLVPGADTEAF
TRBV5-4 | few | ASSRHLQGINEQY
TRBV29-1 | . | SVAGTGSNTQY
TRBV10-3 | few | AISDLSTDTQY
TRBV29-1 | few | SVEWTGSGNEQF
TRBV6-6 | . | ASSYGVRGGARNTIY
TRBV10-3 | many | AASLGQGGEQY
TRBV4-1 | few | ASSPRSGQGTDTQY
TRBV7-9 | . | ASQGVWGEQY
TRBV7-2 | few | ASSLVQTYGYT
TRBV7-2 | . | ASSLAPGANIQY
TRBV20-1 | many | SASEGATEAF
TRBV6-2/TRBV6-3 | many | ASASQADTQY
TRBV12-3/TRBV12-4 | many | ASSVLAGVMETQY
TRBV4-3 | many | ASSQELYGTTPYEQY
TRBV20-1 | many | SASIGNSGANVLT
TRBV4-1 | . | ASSQGSGGQGDTQY
TRBV12-3/TRBV12-4 | . | ASSNREGYGYT
TRBV7-2 | many | ASRDGTGDYNEQF